This T cell receptor beta chain was recovered during a study of blood T cell repertoires in COVID-19. Whole-study context: Samples came from the United States, Italy and Spain, spanning acute and convalescent COVID-19. PBMCs, B-cell-depleted T cells, or T cells were the source of the cDNA or gDNA that made up the material.

Per the original methods: Amplification from reference gene primers served as the basis for estimated nucleated cell counts. Produced via immunoSEQ multiplex PCR; TCRdb's table is partial and in-frame only. That table gives V, J and clone size, and the DNA gave D and trimming. The table shows approximately 120,000 clones, with 75% to 90% occurring only once. This TCR came from a woman aged 60-75 years with acute or convalescent COVID-19. The sample was peripheral blood.

The CDR3 spells CASSEGQGFGTEAFF. The CDR3 bases are TGCGCCAGCAGTGAGGGACAGGGGTTTGGAACTGAAGCTTTCTTT. The genes are TRBV10-1 and TRBJ1-1; 9 positions match TRBD1. This CDR3 contains 15 residues. Germline V gene lookup returns CDR1 WNHNN and CDR2 SYGVQD (reference sequence). V trimming: 2 bases; J trimming: 5 bases; junction bases outside the gene matches: 6.